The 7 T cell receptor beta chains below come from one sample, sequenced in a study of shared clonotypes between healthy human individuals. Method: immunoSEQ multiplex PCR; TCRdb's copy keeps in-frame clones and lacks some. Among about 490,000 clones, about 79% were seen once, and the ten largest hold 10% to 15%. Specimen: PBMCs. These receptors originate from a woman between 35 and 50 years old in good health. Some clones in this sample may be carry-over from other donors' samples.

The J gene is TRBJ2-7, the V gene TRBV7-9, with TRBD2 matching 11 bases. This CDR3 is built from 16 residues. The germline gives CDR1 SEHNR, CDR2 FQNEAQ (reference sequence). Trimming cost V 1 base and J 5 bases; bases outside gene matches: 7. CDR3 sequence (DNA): TGTGCCAGCAGCTTAGAGGTTACTAGCGGGAGAAACGAGCAGTACTTC. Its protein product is CASSLEVTSGRNEQYF.

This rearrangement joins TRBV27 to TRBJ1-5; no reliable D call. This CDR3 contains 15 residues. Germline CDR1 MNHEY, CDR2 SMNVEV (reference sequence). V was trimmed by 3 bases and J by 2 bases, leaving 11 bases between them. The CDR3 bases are TGTGCCAGCAGTTTCATTCAGGATCGCAATCAGCCCCAGCATTTT. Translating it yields CASSFIQDRNQPQHF.

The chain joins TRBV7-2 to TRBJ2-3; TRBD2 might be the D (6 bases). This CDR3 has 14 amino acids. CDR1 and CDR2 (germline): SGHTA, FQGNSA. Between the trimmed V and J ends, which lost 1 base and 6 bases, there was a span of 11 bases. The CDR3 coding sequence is TGTGCCAGCAGCTTAGGCGGGACCTTGGATACGCAGTATTTT. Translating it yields CASSLGGTLDTQYF.

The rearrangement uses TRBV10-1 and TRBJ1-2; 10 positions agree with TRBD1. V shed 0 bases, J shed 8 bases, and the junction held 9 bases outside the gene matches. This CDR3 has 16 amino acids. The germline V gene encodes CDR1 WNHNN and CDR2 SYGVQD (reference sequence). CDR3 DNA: TGCGCCAGCAGTGAGTCGAGGGACAGGGGTCTAGGGGGCTACACCTTC. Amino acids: CASSESRDRGLGGYTF.

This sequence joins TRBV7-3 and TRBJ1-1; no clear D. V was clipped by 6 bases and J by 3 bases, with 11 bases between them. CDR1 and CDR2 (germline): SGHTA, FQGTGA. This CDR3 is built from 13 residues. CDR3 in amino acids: CASRVARDTEAFF. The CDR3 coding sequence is TGTGCCAGCAGGGTAGCGCGCGACACTGAAGCTTTCTTT.

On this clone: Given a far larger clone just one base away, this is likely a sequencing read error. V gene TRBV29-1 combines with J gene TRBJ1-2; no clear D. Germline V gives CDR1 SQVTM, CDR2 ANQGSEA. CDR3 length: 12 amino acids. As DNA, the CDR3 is TGCAGCGTTGAAGACCATAACTATGGCTACGCCTTC. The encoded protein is CSVEDHNYGYAF.

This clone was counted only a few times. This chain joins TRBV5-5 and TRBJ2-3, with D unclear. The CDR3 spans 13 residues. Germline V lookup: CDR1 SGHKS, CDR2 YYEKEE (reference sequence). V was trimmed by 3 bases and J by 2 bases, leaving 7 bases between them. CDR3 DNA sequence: TGTGCCAGCAGCTCTCCGGACACAGATACGCAGTATTTT. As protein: CASSSPDTDTQYF. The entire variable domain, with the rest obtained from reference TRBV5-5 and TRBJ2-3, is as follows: DAGVTQSPTHLIKTRGQQVTLRCSPISGHKSVSWYQQVLGQGPQFIFQYYEKEERGRGNFPDRFSARQFPNYSSELNVNALLLGDSALYLCASSSPDTDTQYFGPGTRLTVL.